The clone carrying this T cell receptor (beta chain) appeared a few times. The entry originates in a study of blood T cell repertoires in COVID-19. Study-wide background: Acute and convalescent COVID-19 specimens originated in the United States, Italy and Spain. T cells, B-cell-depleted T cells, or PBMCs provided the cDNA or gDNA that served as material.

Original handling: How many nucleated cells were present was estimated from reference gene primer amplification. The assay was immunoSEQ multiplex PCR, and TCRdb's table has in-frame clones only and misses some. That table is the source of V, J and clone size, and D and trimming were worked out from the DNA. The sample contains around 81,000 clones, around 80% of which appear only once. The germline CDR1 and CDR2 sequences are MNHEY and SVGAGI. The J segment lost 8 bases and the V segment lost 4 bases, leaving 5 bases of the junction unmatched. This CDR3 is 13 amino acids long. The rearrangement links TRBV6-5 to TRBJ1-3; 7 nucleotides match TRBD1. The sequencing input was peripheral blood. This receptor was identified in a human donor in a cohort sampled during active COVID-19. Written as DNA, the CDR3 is TGTGCCAGCAGTTTCCTCAGGGGGGACACCATATATTTT. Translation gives CASSFLRGDTIYF.